This T cell receptor beta chain is drawn from a study of cytomegalovirus exposure and HLA in healthy donors (dated by TCRdb to 2017 to 2019). Regarding the complete study: An earlier analysis of some 500 of the donors reported approximately 270 Gb of sequence data and some 100 million unique TCR beta sequences from approximately 180 million T cells. An early release covering roughly 580 HLA-typed donors comprised approximately 290 gigabases of sequencing data and approximately 85 million unique TCR sequences. Of the approximately 400 genotyped donors, more than 75% were placed in the genetic ancestry cluster associated with self-reported Caucasian donors. The study aimed to test whether signatures of past pathogen exposure could be identified by cataloging public T cell receptors. The study profiled the T cell repertoires of about 640 subjects by immunosequencing and related them to cytomegalovirus serostatus. A separate validation cohort of about 110 different subjects was used in addition to the roughly 700-subject first cohort. High-throughput TCR immunosequencing, statistical association of individual TCRs with disease status, and machine learning were combined to predict cytomegalovirus infection status. A later analysis re-examined previously published TCR beta repertoires from around 670 donors and added high-resolution HLA genotyping to investigate patterns of TCR occurrence. Rather than drawing on any new phenotypic data, the later analysis identified candidate immune exposures from TCR beta sequences and the way those sequences occurred across donors. To decide whether each TCR beta V gene segment behaved as functional or pseudogenic, an earlier analysis of several hundred of the donors relied on high-throughput TCR beta sequencing. Alongside the repertoire data, information on donor age, sex, ethnicity and CMV serostatus was compiled. A later genetic analysis took genome-wide SNP genotypes for about 65% of the roughly 670 donors and used that subset as a discovery cohort. Every repertoire in the discovery cohort had been generated on one and the same sequencing platform. Class I and class II HLA loci were covered by the typing at four-digit resolution. The number of donors typed differed by locus, with roughly 629-640 for A, B, C, DRB1 and DQB1, over 500 for DQA1, about 610 for DPA1, and approximately 470 for DPB1. Because of strong linkage in the cohort, roughly five DR-DQ haplotypes were treated as single units for association and clustering. On average, around 200,000 unique TCR beta nucleotide sequences were sequenced per donor among 300 to 500 genotyped donors of the cohort, with approximately 18% of those sequences being non-productive. Results the study describes overall, beyond this receptor: Because HLA typing was missing for some donors at each locus, association tests included only the typed subset. Most CMV-associated TCR beta chains appeared to be HLA-restricted in a later analysis, and the HLA associations seemed to be driven largely by CMV exposure. The study listed over 150 TCR beta chains as associated with cytomegalovirus. Strong co-occurrence of HLA alleles, especially DR and DQ, made assigning TCR associations to individual alleles difficult. In a later analysis, about 16,000 TCR beta sequences were associated with specific HLA alleles at a false discovery rate of 0.05. Some IMGT-functional V segments, including TRBV6-2 and TRBV6-3, could not be told apart with the 87-base-pair reads, so those segments were excluded. A further reported finding was that TCR beta sequences accurately predicted the HLA-A and HLA-B alleles for most subjects in the first cohort. The authors suggested that the approach could potentially be extended to other disease states and immunological phenotypes. Across donors, most TCR sequences were observed very rarely, whereas some public TCRs were present in many individuals. A later genetic analysis reported fewer N-insertions in productive TCRs among donors in an Asian-associated ancestry cluster than the roughly 700-donor mean. In a later analysis, the rate of TCR association differed among HLA loci, with DRB1 alleles having the most associated TCRs and HLA-C alleles having the fewest. A later analysis found that HLA-associated TCR beta chains were more clonally expanded and had lower generation probabilities than equally common non-associated chains. V-gene and J-gene trimming of TCR beta chains was associated with a missense DCLRE1C variant in a later genetic analysis, and the association was replicated in an independent cohort. The presence/absence analyses assumed that sequencing depth was roughly uniform across donors, and that assumption may not be true. The sequencing pipeline was judged likely to have produced a cluster of highly shared sequence variants as a technical artifact. In both the original and validation cohorts, the classifier was reported to diagnose cytomegalovirus status with high specificity and sensitivity. CMV serostatus was the only immune exposure information available for the cohort. Because counts were too low, roughly 16 rarely observed V segments, including chromosome 9 orphons, were excluded from the earlier analysis of around 640 of the donors. Linkage disequilibrium might explain the correlated functional status among segregating V segments, but an unknown experimental factor could not be ruled out. Broadly in line with IMGT annotations, most TCR beta V segments showed up in productive rearrangements about 90% or about 30% of the time in an earlier analysis of several hundred of the donors. In vitro tests confirmed that a few of the cytomegalovirus-associated TCR beta chains recognize cytomegalovirus antigens. In this cohort, only TCR beta chains were sequenced, and detectable features were limited by the absence of alpha or paired-chain data. A later analysis reported that several top co-occurrence clusters appeared linked to parvovirus B19, influenza, CMV and Epstein-Barr virus.

The cohort was made up of hundreds of healthy bone marrow donors. All cohort members were sampled while nominally healthy, although unrecorded immune exposures were likely present. The donor was CMV seronegative and belonged to the group of around 400 seronegative cohort members. Each donor provided a peripheral blood sample, and peripheral blood mononuclear cells were used for TCR beta sequencing. The Qiagen DNeasy Blood Extraction Kit was used to extract genomic DNA from the blood cell samples. Libraries were prepared through the immunoSEQ multiplex PCR assay. For the multiplex PCR, a mixture combining 60 forward primers for TCR Vbeta segments and 13 reverse primers for TCR Jbeta segments was used. A multiplex PCR assay on genomic DNA amplified the CDR3 region of rearranged TCR beta genes. The amplified TCR beta libraries were sequenced on the Illumina HiSeq System as 87-base-pair reads. In the paper's pipeline: A later analysis tallied 70 million to 100 million unique TCR beta chains across the 660 or so repertoires, and roughly 11 million of those chains were shared by two or more donors. Raw reads were error-corrected and collapsed into unique sequences with a nearest-neighbor algorithm that merged closely related sequences to remove PCR and sequencing errors. To assign V, D and J gene segments, CDR3 sequences were aligned to IMGT reference sequences. For a sequence to be retained, a match of at least six nucleotides to both a V gene segment and a J gene segment was required. Rearrangements were called productive when the CDR3 lacked stop codons and stayed in frame with V and J; all others were non-productive. Following IMGT convention, CDR3 was defined as the stretch from the second conserved V-encoded cysteine up to the conserved J-encoded phenylalanine. In an earlier analysis of around 640 of the donors, sequences lacking an unambiguous match to a single V gene segment were excluded. In an earlier analysis of about 590 of the donors, a V segment was called functional when productive rearrangements were above 56.7%, and segregating when the standard deviation between donors exceeded 5%. A statistical classification framework was built to diagnose cytomegalovirus status from the catalog of TCR beta chain sequences. A later analysis assigned V and J genes by comparing TCR nucleotide sequences with IMGT/GENE-DB human TR gene sequences. The TCRdist pipeline was used in a later analysis to assign CDR3 sequences and most-parsimonious VDJ recombination scenarios. In a later analysis, each TCR beta chain was defined by its CDR3 amino acid sequence together with its V-gene family, and reads without a unique V-gene family were excluded. As a way to deal with suspected cross-contamination and a sequencing artifact, a later analysis dropped under 600 nucleotide sequences that were highly shared and had low generation probability. In a later analysis, a clonal expansion index was calculated for each public chain from normalized within-repertoire ranks of inferred template counts. Generation probabilities in a later analysis came from a VDJ recombination model fitted to out-of-frame rearrangements, and those results were checked against IGoR. In a later analysis, TCR-TCR, TCR-HLA and TCR-CMV co-occurrence was scored with hypergeometric tests, and a repertoire-size bias correction was applied to TCR pairs. False discovery rates were estimated in a later analysis by permuting HLA or CMV assignments 20 times. In a later analysis, co-occurring TCRs were grouped using DBSCAN, with TCRdist sequence similarity added in when clustering inside HLA-allele-positive subsets. Co-occurrence clustering excluded repertoires with fewer than 30,000 or more than 120,000 public chains, plus five with anomalous nucleotide sharing. Sourced from immuneACCESS, this table was stored by TCRdb with only in-frame sequences that have V and J called. A share of the clones is absent; for the studies checked, an unresolved V gene accounts for under half, and the remainder has no known explanation. V and J calls and clone size are given by that table; D and trimming were obtained from the DNA. This sample holds 65,000 to 90,000 clones; 86% were observed only once. The top ten constitute roughly 2% of the sample.

Of note for this clone: The target of this receptor is not known. No much larger clone exists at a distance of one base, and base qualities are not known.

Deletion took 4 bases off V and 5 bases off J, with a span of 15 bases between the germline ends. Counted from cysteine to phenylalanine, this CDR3 has 15 amino acids. Left in the record is the CDR3 DNA by itself, 45 bases read in frame from the first base. CDR1 and CDR2 were assigned from the germline V gene as SGDLS and YYNGEE. This sequence was found in a woman in her 30s in good health and CMV-seronegative. This receptor chain uses TRBV9 and TRBJ1-4; possibly the D gene is TRBD1, per 6 matching bases. Sequenced sample: PBMCs. Read as DNA, the sequence is TGTGCCAGCAGCACCTCCGGGACACCAAATGAAAAACTGTTTTTT. Its product reads: CASSTSGTPNEKLFF.